This is a list of T cell receptor beta chains from one sample in a study of blood T cell repertoires in COVID-19. Some clones are missing from TCRdb's copy, which holds only in-frame ones; the method was immunoSEQ multiplex PCR. The sample shows 110,000 or so clones, less than 85% of them seen only once. Specimen: peripheral blood. These receptors originate from a man between 45 and 60 years old with acute or convalescent COVID-19. CDR3s include the opening cysteine and the closing phenylalanine or tryptophan.

TRBV3-1/TRBV3-2,TRBJ2-3,CASSDSGSDTQYF
TRBV18,TRBJ2-2,CASSPVASGRGELFF
TRBV10-3,TRBJ1-1,CAISGGENTEAFF
TRBV10-1,TRBJ2-7,CASSLSGQGYEQYF
TRBV2,TRBJ1-4,CASSAGAEKLFF
TRBV7-3,TRBJ2-2,CASSFWLAGGHGELFF
TRBV10-2,TRBJ2-2,CASRVAGGLGELFF
TRBV28,TRBJ2-7,CASSSAGLGERYEQYF
TRBV5-1,TRBJ1-4,CASSTATNEKLFF
TRBV27,TRBJ2-1,CASSFGGVSYNEQFF
TRBV6-6,TRBJ2-1,CASTSWGWNEQFF
TRBV11-2,TRBJ1-5,CASSQDRVGQPQHF
TRBV9,TRBJ1-2,CASSVIYRRYGYTF
TRBV2,TRBJ2-6,CASSAGAGANVLTF
TRBV3-1/TRBV3-2,TRBJ2-3,CASAGLAGRLTDTQYF
TRBV6-1,TRBJ1-5,CASSEPTVSNQPQHF
TRBV11-2,TRBJ2-2,CASSSWTVNTGELFF
TRBV12-3/TRBV12-4,TRBJ1-5,CASCYSNQPQHF
TRBV7-9,TRBJ1-6,CASSHEESPLHF
TRBV5-6,TRBJ1-2,CASSLRQGDGYTF
TRBV29-1,TRBJ1-4,CSVGVGLATNEKLFF
TRBV28,TRBJ1-4,CASSLVDRWNEKLFF
TRBV7-6,TRBJ2-3,CASSPGAGAGTDTQYF
TRBV29-1,TRBJ2-5,CSVYRGKTQYF
TRBV4-1,TRBJ2-3,CASSQDPPSGRTDTQYF